This note documents a single T cell receptor (beta chain) sequence. Antigen: not known. The data belong to a study of T cell responses to AZD1222 COVID-19 vaccine. Findings of the study overall: Spike-specific TCR depth and breadth grew after two AZD1222 doses. Just a handful of AZD1222 recipients tested seropositive at baseline. Nearly half of unique spike-specific TCRs reportedly avoided B.1.351 and B.1.1.7 mutated regions. The study found vaccine-associated CD4 TCRs spanning spike, dominant at 160-218 and 743-854.

V was pared by 4 bases and J by 4 bases, with 12 bases of the junction left unmatched. Germline CDR1 and CDR2: LGHDT and YNNKEL (reference sequence). The CDR3 contains 19 residues. Sequencing was performed with immunoSEQ multiplex PCR; in TCRdb, only in-frame clones are kept and a portion is missing. The sample includes about 140,000 clones, around 90% seen only once; the top ten take around 6.9%. The source material was peripheral blood, sampled 28 days after the second dose of the MenACWY control vaccine. The chain combines TRBV3-1 (or the pseudogene TRBV3-2) with TRBJ2-3; TRBD2 aligns across 15 bases. The clonotype originates from an adult who received the MenACWY meningococcal vaccine as a control. CDR3 coding DNA: TGTGCCAGCAGCCTCGGCGGACTAGCGGGGGGGCCCTTCCCAGATACGCAGTATTTT. Translated, it gives CASSLGGLAGGPFPDTQYF.